The 18 T cell receptor beta chains listed next were all sequenced from one sample in a study of blood T cell repertoires in COVID-19. Using immunoSEQ multiplex PCR, the repertoire was profiled, and TCRdb retains in-frame clones only, with some absent. Of about 250,000 clones in the sample, around nine tenths were seen once. Sample: peripheral blood. The receptors stem from a man aged 18 to 35 with active or convalescent COVID-19.

This clone was observed a handful of times. V usage is TRBV5-1 and J usage is TRBJ1-2, with 8 bases matching TRBD1. After removal of 3 bases from V and 5 bases from J, the junction contained 9 bases not matched to a gene. Looked up from germline, CDR1 is SGHRS and CDR2 is YFSETQ. This CDR3 contains 15 residues. The CDR3 region is CASSSGQGAGYGYTF. The CDR3 DNA reads TGCGCCAGCAGCTCAGGACAGGGCGCGGGGTATGGCTACACCTTC.

The gene calls are TRBV2 and TRBJ2-3; tentatively, D is TRBD1 (5 bases). V gave up 7 bases and J gave up 4 bases, with 15 bases separating them. Germline V gene sequence: CDR1 SNHLY, CDR2 FYNNEI. The CDR3 loop spans 14 amino acids. CDR3 DNA: TGTGCCAGCACACCCCTAGGGGTCGCAGATACGCAGTATTTT. As protein: CASTPLGVADTQYF.

CDR3 sequence (DNA): TGTGCCAGCAGCCCTCGGACAGGATGGGATGGCTACACCTTC. Translation: CASSPRTGWDGYTF. The gene calls are TRBV11-2 and TRBJ1-2; 7 nucleotides match TRBD1. Per germline, CDR1 SGHAT and CDR2 FQNNGV. J lost 6 bases, V lost 5 bases, and 9 bases had no gene match. This CDR3 is 14 amino acids long. The whole variable domain, remainder taken from reference TRBV11-2 and TRBJ1-2, is EAGVAQSPRYKIIEKRQSVAFWCNPISGHATLYWYQQILGQGPKLLIQFQNNGVVDDSQLPKDRFSAERLKGVDSTLKIQPAKLEDSAVYLCASSPRTGWDGYTFGSGTRLTVV.

CDR3 in amino acids: CASSLSSGGAYEQFF. As DNA, the CDR3 is TGTGCCAGCAGCTTAAGTAGCGGGGGGGCTTATGAGCAGTTCTTC. The rearrangement joins TRBV7-3 to TRBJ2-1; TRBD2 matches 11 bases. CDR1 SGHTA and CDR2 FQGTGA come from the germline V gene. Trimming took 1 base from V and 8 from J; bases not matched to a gene: 4. The CDR3 totals 15 residues.

Regarding this clone: Other nucleotide sequences from this sample produce the same CDR3. This chain uses TRBV29-1 with TRBJ2-7; TRBD2 matches 10 bases. The trim removed 1 base at V and 2 bases at J, leaving 2 bases unmatched. CDR3 length: 14 residues. Germline assignment: CDR1 SQVTM and CDR2 ANQGSEA. The chain's CDR3 is CSVEGTSGTYEQYF. For the CDR3, the DNA is TGCAGCGTTGAAGGGACTAGCGGCACCTACGAGCAGTACTTC.

The rearrangement uses TRBV14 and TRBJ1-4, with D hard to call. Germline V gene sequence: CDR1 SGHDN, CDR2 FVKESK. The germline V and J ends were trimmed by 2 bases and 8 bases, with 15 bases remaining between them. CDR3 size: 15 residues. The CDR3 loop reads CASSQRGKTGEKLFF. The CDR3 DNA reads as TGTGCCAGCAGCCAACGTGGGAAGACGGGAGAAAAACTGTTTTTT. Combining the CDR3 with reference TRBV14 and TRBJ1-4 gives the whole variable domain EAGVTQFPSHSVIEKGQTVTLRCDPISGHDNLYWYRRVMGKEIKFLLHFVKESKQDESGMPNNRFLAERTGGTYSTLKVQPAELEDSGVYFCASSQRGKTGEKLFFGSGTQLSVL.

The chain has TRBV5-4 and TRBJ2-3; the D is unclear. V was trimmed by 0 bases and J by 3 bases, leaving 8 bases between them. CDR1 SGHNT and CDR2 YYREEE come from the germline V gene (reference sequence). The CDR3 has 14 residues. CDR3 DNA sequence: TGTGCCAGCAGCTTGGGACACAGAACAGATACGCAGTATTTT. The encoded protein is CASSLGHRTDTQYF.

V is TRBV12-3 or TRBV12-4 and J is TRBJ1-2; TRBD1 agrees at 9 bases. Germline trimming cut 6 bases from V and 8 bases from J; bases unmatched to any gene: 4. This CDR3 contains 12 residues. The CDR3, as DNA: TGTGCCAGCAGGGGACAGGGCTCGGGCTACACCTTC. This gives the protein CASRGQGSGYTF.

The genes are TRBV6-2 or TRBV6-3 and TRBJ1-2; 7 bases are a match to TRBD1. CDR3 size: 14 residues. Germline V gene data show CDR1 as MNHEY and CDR2 as SVGEGT. Losses at the gene ends were 5 bases for V and 0 bases for J; bases not matched to a gene: 3. The CDR3 protein is CASSRDRANYGYTF. In nucleotides, the CDR3 is TGTGCCAGCAGTCGGGACAGAGCTAACTATGGCTACACCTTC.

V and J are TRBV18 and TRBJ2-1; no firm D call. CDR1 is KGHSH and CDR2 is LQKENI in the germline V gene. The CDR3 length is 15 residues. Trimming took 4 bases from V and 1 from J, leaving 11 bases between them. The CDR3 reads CASSLSRVSYNEQFF. In nucleotides, the CDR3 is TGTGCCAGCTCACTCTCACGGGTATCCTACAATGAGCAGTTCTTC.

The gene calls are TRBV5-1 and TRBJ2-7; D gene unclear. The ends were cut back, 0 bases at V and 2 bases at J, with 15 bases in the middle. In germline, CDR1 is SGHRS, CDR2 YFSETQ. The CDR3 covers 16 residues. CDR3 nucleotide sequence: TGCGCCAGCAGCTTGGAACGATCAGGATCCACCTACGAGCAGTACTTC. It yields the protein CASSLERSGSTYEQYF.

This chain uses TRBV14 with TRBJ2-7, with 8 bases fitting TRBD1. The trim removed 2 bases at V and 3 bases at J, leaving 3 bases unmatched. Per the germline V gene, CDR1 is SGHDN and CDR2 is FVKESK. CDR3 length: 14 amino acids. The CDR3 spells CASSQSGTGYEQYF. DNA of the CDR3: TGTGCCAGCAGCCAATCCGGGACAGGCTACGAGCAGTACTTC.

The chain combines TRBV5-6 with TRBJ2-7, with TRBD2 identical over 10 bases. Germline V gene lookup returns CDR1 SGHDT and CDR2 YYEEEE. The CDR3 is 16 residues long. The V gene end was trimmed by 3 bases and the J gene end by 0 bases; junction bases not matched to a gene: 6. CDR3 in DNA: TGTGCCAGCAGCTCCGGACTAGCGGCGAGCTCCTACGAGCAGTACTTC. Translation: CASSSGLAASSYEQYF. Drawing the rest from reference TRBV5-6 and TRBJ2-7, the complete variable domain is DAGVTQSPTHLIKTRGQQVTLRCSPKSGHDTVSWYQQALGQGPQFIFQYYEEEERQRGNFPDRFSGHQFPNYSSELNVNALLLGDSALYLCASSSGLAASSYEQYFGPGTRLTVT.

V is TRBV5-4 and J is TRBJ2-7; 7 nucleotides agree with TRBD1. The CDR3 runs 16 residues. Germline V gene sequence: CDR1 SGHNT, CDR2 YYREEE (reference sequence). The junction had 12 bases not matched to a gene; V was cut back by 4 bases and J by 2 bases. CDR3 region: CASSVVGAGGPYEQYF. DNA of the CDR3: TGTGCCAGCAGCGTGGTAGGGGCAGGGGGTCCCTACGAGCAGTACTTC.

As concerns this clone: Mismatch with germline at one junction end may stem from a read error. V gene TRBV5-1 combines with J gene TRBJ1-2; D is undetermined. Germline lookup yields CDR1 SGHRS and CDR2 YFSETQ. This CDR3 contains 12 residues. DNA of the CDR3: TGCGCCAGCAGTTTGGGTAGCTATGGCTACACCTTC. The encoded protein is CASSLGSYGYTF. Full variable domain (missing parts from reference TRBV5-1 and TRBJ1-2): KAGVTQTPRYLIKTRGQQVTLSCSPISGHRSVSWYQQTPGQGLQFLFEYFSETQRNKGNFPGRFSGRQFSNSRSEMNVSTLELGDSALYLCASSLGSYGYTFGSGTRLTVV.

J is TRBJ2-7 and V is TRBV5-6; 7 bases match TRBD1. Germline CDR1 reads SGHDT; CDR2 reads YYEEEE. This CDR3 region has 13 residues. Losses at the gene ends were 4 bases for V and 5 bases for J; bases not matched to a gene: 6. CDR3 residues: CASSTTGAHEQYF. The CDR3 bases are TGTGCCAGCAGCACCACAGGGGCCCACGAGCAGTACTTC.

CDR3 coding DNA: TGCGCCAGCAGCCCCTATCTGGGGGGAATAGACGGCTACACCTTC. It specifies CASSPYLGGIDGYTF. This chain joins TRBV4-3 and TRBJ1-2, with a weak D call TRBD1 (5 bases). The germline V and J ends were trimmed by 4 bases and 8 bases, with 20 bases remaining between them. The CDR3 has 15 amino acids. Germline V gene sequence: CDR1 LGHNA, CDR2 YSLEER.

The chain joins TRBV7-2 to TRBJ2-1; D possibly corresponds to TRBD1 (5 bases). V dropped 8 bases and J dropped 7 bases, with 21 bases sitting between them. The CDR3 sequence is 15 residues long. Per germline, CDR1 SGHTA and CDR2 FQGNSA. The CDR3 protein is CASRHLQGLWNEQFF. CDR3 DNA: TGTGCCAGCCGCCATCTGCAGGGTCTTTGGAATGAGCAGTTCTTC.